This TCR beta chain was recovered during a study of shared clonotypes between healthy human individuals. Study-level results: Richness estimates generally favored naive over memory subsets. Read depth was anticipated to influence clonotype sharing among donors. Clonotypes which were not shared had lower generation probabilities than clonotypes that all four donors shared.

With 6 bases removed from V and 4 bases from J, the gap between germline ends came to 9 bases. The CDR3 consists of 12 residues. Germline V gives CDR1 MNHEY, CDR2 SVGAGI. Points on this clone: The antigen is not known.

The authors ran the assay at deep level. TCRdb keeps only in-frame clones here, not all; method: immunoSEQ multiplex PCR. The table records some 630,000 clones, 55% to 75% of them present only once. The source material was memory CD4+ T cells sorted from blood. Subset meaning: CD45RA-negative fraction. The source is a woman in her twenties or thirties in good health. The gene calls are TRBV6-5 and TRBJ1-1, with D perhaps matching TRBD1 (6 bases). The CDR3 DNA is TGTGCCAGCAGGCAGGGGCTCACTGAAGCTTTCTTT. This gives the protein CASRQGLTEAFF.